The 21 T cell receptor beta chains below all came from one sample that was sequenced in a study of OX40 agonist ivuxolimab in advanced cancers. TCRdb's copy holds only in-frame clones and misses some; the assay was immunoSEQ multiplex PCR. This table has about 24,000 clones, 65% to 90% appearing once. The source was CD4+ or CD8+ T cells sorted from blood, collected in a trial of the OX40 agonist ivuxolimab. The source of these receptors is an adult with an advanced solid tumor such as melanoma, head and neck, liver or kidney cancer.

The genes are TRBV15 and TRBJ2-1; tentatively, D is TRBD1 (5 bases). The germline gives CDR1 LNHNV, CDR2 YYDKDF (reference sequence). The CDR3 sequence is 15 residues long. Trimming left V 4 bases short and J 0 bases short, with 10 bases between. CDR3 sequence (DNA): TGTGCCACCAGCAAACAGGCCTCCTCCTACAATGAGCAGTTCTTC. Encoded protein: CATSKQASSYNEQFF.

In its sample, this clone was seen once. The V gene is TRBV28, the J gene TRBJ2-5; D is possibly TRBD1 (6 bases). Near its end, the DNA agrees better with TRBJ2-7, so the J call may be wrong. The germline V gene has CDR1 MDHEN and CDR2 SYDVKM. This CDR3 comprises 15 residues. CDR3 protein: CASSLFPDRAYEQYF. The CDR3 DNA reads TGTGCCAGCAGTTTATTCCCGGACAGAGCCTACGAGCAGTACTTC.

The CDR3 is CASTILAGGSGTDTQYF. The CDR3 DNA sequence: TGTGCCAGCACCATTCTAGCGGGAGGAAGCGGCACAGATACGCAGTATTTT. This chain joins TRBV7-9 and TRBJ2-3; 11 bases map to TRBD2. This CDR3 has 17 residues. Looked up from germline, CDR1 is SEHNR and CDR2 is FQNEAQ (reference sequence). Trimming cost V 7 bases and J 1 base; bases outside gene matches: 10.

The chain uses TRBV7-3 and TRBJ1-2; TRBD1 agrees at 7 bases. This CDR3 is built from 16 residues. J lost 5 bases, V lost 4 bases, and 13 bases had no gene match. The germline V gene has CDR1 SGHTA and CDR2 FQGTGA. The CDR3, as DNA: TGTGCCAGCAGCTCAGGAGGGGGCAGGGGTCTGTATGGCTACACCTTC. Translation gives CASSSGGGRGLYGYTF.

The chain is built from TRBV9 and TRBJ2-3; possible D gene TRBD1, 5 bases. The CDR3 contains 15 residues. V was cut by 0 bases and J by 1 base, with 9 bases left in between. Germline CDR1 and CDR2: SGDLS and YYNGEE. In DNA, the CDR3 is TGTGCCAGCAGCGTAGCGTTAGGGGGCACAGATACGCAGTATTTT. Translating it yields CASSVALGGTDTQYF.

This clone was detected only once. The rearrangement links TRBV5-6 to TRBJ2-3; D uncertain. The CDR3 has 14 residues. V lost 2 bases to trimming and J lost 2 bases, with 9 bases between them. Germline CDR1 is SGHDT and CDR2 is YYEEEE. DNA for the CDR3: TGTGCCAGCAGCTTTTGGGGTGCCACAGATACGCAGTATTTT. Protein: CASSFWGATDTQYF.

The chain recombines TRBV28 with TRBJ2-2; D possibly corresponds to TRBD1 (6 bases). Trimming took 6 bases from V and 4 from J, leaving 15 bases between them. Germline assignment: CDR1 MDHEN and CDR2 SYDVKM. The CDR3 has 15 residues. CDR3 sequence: CASREYRAPTGELFF. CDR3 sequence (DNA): TGTGCCAGCAGGGAGTACAGGGCACCCACCGGGGAGCTGTTTTTT.

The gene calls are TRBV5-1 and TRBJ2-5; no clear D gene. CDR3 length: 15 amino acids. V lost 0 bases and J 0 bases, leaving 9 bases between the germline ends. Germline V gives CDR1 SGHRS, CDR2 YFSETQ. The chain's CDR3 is CASSLADAYQETQYF. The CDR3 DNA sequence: TGCGCCAGCAGCTTGGCCGATGCGTACCAAGAGACCCAGTACTTC.

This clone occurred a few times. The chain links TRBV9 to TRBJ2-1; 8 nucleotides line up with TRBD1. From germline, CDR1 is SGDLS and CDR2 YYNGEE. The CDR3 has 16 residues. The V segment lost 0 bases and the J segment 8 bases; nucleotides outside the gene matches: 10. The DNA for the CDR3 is TGTGCCAGCAGCGTAGCGGCCTCAGGGGGCATGGATGAGCAGTTCTTC. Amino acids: CASSVAASGGMDEQFF.

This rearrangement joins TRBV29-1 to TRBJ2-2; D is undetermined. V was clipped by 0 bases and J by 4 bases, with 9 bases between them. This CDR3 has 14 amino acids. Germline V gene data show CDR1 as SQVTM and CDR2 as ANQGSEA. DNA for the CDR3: TGCAGCGTTGAAGATGTCTCTCTCACCGGGGAGCTGTTTTTT. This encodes CSVEDVSLTGELFF.

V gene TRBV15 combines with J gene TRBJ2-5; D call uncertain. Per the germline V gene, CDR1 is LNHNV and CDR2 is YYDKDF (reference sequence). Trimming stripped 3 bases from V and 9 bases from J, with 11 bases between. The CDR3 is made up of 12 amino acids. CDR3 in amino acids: CATSSAHRAQYF. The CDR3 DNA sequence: TGTGCCACCAGCAGCGCCCACCGGGCCCAGTACTTC.

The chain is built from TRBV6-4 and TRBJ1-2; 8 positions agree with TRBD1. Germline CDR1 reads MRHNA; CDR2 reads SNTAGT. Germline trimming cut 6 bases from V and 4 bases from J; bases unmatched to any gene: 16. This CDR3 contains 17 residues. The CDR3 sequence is CASSEDGTGTGVYGYTF. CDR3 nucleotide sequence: TGTGCCAGCAGCGAAGACGGGACAGGAACGGGGGTCTATGGCTACACCTTC.

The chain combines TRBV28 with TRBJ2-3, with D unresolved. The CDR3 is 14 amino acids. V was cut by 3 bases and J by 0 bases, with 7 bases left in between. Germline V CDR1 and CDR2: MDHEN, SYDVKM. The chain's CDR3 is CASSFSLSTDTQYF. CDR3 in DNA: TGTGCCAGCAGTTTTTCGTTAAGCACAGATACGCAGTATTTT. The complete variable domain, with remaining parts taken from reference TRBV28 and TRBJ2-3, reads DVKVTQSSRYLVKRTGEKVFLECVQDMDHENMFWYRQDPGLGLRLIYFSYDVKMKEKGDIPEGYSVSREKKERFSLILESASTNQTSMYLCASSFSLSTDTQYFGPGTRLTVL.

Here the CDR3 DNA reads TGTGCCAGCAGCTTAGGGCGCGGCGGATTGGATACGCAGTATTTT. Translated, it gives CASSLGRGGLDTQYF. The chain links TRBV11-3 to TRBJ2-3; no clear D gene. The length of the CDR3 is 15 residues. The germline CDR1 and CDR2 sequences are SGHNT and YENEEA. V dropped 1 base and J dropped 6 bases, with 14 bases sitting between them.

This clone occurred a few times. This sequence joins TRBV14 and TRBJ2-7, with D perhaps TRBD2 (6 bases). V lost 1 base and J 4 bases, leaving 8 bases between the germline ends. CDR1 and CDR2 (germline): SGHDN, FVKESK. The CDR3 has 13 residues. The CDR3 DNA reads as TGTGCCAGCAGCCAAGGGGGGGAGTACGAGCAGTACTTC. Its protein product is CASSQGGEYEQYF.

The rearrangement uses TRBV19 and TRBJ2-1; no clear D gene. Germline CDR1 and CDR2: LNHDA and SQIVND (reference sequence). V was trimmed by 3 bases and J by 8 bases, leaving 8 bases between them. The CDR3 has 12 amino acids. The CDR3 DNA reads TGTGCCAGTAGTATGTGGGGATATGAGCAGTTCTTC. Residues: CASSMWGYEQFF.

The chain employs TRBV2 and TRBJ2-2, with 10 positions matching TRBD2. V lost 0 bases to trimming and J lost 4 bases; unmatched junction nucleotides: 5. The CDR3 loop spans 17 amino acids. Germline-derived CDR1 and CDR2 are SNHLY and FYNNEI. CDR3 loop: CASSEALPSGSTGELFF. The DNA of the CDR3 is TGTGCCAGCAGTGAAGCGCTTCCTAGCGGGAGCACCGGGGAGCTGTTTTTT.

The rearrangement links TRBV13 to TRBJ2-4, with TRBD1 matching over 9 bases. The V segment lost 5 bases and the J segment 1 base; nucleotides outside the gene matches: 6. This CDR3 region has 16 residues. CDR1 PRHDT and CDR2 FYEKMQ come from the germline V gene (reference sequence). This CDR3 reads CASSKQGATAKNIQYF. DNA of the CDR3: TGTGCCAGCAGCAAACAGGGGGCTACGGCCAAAAACATTCAGTACTTC.

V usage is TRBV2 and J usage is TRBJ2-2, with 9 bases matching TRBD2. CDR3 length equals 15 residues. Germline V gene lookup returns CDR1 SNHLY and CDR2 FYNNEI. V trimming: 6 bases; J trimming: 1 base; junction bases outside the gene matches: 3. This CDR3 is CASRATSGNTGELFF. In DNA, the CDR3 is TGTGCCAGCAGGGCGACTAGCGGGAACACCGGGGAGCTGTTTTTT.

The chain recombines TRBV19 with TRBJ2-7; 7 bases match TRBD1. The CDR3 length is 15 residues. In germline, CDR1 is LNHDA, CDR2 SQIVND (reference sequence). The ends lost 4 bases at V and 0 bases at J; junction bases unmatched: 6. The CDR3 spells CASSNGQDSSYEQYF. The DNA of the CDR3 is TGTGCCAGTAGTAATGGACAGGATAGCTCCTACGAGCAGTACTTC. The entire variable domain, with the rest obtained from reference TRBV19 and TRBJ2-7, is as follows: DGGITQSPKYLFRKEGQNVTLSCEQNLNHDAMYWYRQDPGQGLRLIYYSQIVNDFQKGDIAEGYSVSREKKESFPLTVTSAQKNPTAFYLCASSNGQDSSYEQYFGPGTRLTVT.

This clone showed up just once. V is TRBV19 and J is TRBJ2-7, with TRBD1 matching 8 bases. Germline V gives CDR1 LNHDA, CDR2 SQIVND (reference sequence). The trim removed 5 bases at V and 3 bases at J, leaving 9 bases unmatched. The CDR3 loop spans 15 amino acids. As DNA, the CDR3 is TGTGCCAGTAGTTCCGGGGCAGGGGGCTTCTACGAGCAGTACTTC. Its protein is CASSSGAGGFYEQYF.